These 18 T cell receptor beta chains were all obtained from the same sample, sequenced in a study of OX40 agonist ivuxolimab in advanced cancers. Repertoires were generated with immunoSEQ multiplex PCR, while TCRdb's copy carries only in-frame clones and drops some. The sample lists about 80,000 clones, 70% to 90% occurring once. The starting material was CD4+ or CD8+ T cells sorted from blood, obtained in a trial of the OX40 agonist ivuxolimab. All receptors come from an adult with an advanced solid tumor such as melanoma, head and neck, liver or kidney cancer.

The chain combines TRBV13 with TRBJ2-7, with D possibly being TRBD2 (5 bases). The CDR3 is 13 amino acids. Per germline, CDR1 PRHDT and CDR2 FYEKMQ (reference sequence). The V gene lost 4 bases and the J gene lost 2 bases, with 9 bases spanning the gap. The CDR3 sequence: CASSSTRAYEQYF. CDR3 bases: TGTGCCAGCAGCTCAACTAGAGCCTACGAGCAGTACTTC.

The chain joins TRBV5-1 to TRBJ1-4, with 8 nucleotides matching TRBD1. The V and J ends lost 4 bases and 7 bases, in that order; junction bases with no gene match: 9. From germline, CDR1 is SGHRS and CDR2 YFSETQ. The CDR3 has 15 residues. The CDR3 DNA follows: TGCGCCAGCAGCGCCACCGGGACAGGTGGTGAAAAACTGTTTTTT. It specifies CASSATGTGGEKLFF.

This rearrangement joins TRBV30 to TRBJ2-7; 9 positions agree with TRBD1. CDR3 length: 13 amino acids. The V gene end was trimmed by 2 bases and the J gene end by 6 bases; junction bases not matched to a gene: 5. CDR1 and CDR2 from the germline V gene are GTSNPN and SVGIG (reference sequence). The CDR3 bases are TGTGCCTGGAGTATTGGGACAGGGCCCGAGCAGTACTTC. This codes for CAWSIGTGPEQYF.

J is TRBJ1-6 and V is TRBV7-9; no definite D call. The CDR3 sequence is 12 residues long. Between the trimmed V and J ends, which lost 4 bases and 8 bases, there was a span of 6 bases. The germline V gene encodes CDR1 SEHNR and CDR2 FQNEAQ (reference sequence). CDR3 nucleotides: TGTGCCAGCAGCTGGACGGATTCACCCCTCCACTTT. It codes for CASSWTDSPLHF.

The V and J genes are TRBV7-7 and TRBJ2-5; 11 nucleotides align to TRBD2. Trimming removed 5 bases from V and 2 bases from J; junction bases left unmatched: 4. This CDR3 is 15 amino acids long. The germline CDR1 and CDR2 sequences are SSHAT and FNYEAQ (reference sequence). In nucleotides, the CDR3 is TGTGCCAGCAGCCCGGGACTAGCGGAACAAGAGACCCAGTACTTC. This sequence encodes CASSPGLAEQETQYF.

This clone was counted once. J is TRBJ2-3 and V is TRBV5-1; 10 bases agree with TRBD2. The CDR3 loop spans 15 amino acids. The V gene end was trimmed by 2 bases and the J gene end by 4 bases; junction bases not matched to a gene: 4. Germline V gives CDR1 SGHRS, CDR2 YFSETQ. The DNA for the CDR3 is TGCGCCAGCAGCTTAGCGGGAGGGCGGGCAGATACGCAGTATTTT. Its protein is CASSLAGGRADTQYF.

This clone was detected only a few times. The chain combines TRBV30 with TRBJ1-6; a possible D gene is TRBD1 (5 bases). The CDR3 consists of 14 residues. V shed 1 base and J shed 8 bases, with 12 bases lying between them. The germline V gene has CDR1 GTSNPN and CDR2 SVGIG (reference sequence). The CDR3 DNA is TGTGCCTGGAGTGGGGGACTGCCCTATTCACCCCTCCACTTT. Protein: CAWSGGLPYSPLHF. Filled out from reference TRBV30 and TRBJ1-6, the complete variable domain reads SQTIHQWPATLVQPVGSPLSLECTVEGTSNPNLYWYRQAAGRGLQLLFYSVGIGQISSEVPQNLSASRPQDRQFILSSKKLLLSDSGFYLCAWSGGLPYSPLHFGNGTRLTVT.

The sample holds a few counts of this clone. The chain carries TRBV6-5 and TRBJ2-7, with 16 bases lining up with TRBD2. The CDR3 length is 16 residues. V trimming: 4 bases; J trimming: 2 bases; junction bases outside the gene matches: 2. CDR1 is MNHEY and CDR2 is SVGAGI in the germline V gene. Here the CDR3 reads CASSFGTSGRAYEQYF. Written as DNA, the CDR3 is TGTGCCAGCAGTTTCGGGACTAGCGGGAGGGCCTACGAGCAGTACTTC.

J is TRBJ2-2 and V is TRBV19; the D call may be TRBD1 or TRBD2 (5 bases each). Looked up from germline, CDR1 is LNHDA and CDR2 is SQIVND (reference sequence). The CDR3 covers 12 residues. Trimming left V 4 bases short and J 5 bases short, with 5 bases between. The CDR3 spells CASSRGTGELFF. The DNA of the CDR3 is TGTGCCAGTAGTAGGGGGACCGGGGAGCTGTTTTTT.

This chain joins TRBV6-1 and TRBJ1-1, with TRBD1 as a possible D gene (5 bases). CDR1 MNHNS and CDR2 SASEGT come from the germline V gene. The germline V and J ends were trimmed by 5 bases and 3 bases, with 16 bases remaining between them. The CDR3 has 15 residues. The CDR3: CASSRRGSKDTEAFF. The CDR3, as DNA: TGTGCCAGCAGTCGCCGGGGCTCAAAGGACACTGAAGCTTTCTTT.

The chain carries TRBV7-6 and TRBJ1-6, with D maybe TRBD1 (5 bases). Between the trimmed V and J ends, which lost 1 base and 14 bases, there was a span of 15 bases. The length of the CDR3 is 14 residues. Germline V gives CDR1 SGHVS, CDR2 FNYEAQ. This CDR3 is CASSLGQSLGTLHF. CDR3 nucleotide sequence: TGTGCCAGCAGCTTAGGACAGTCCCTGGGCACCCTCCACTTT.

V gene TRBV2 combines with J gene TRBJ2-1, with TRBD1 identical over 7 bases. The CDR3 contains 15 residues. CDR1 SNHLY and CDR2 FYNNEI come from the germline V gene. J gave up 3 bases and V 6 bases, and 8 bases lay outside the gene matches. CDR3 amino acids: CASRVGGTYYNEQFF. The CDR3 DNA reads TGTGCCAGCAGGGTAGGGGGCACCTACTACAATGAGCAGTTCTTC.

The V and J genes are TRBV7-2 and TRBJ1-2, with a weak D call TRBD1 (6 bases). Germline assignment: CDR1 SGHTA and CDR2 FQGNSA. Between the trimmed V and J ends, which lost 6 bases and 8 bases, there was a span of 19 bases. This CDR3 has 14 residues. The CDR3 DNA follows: TGTGCCAGCAGTCTTTTTAGGGGGGCGGAAGGCTACACCTTC. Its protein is CASSLFRGAEGYTF.

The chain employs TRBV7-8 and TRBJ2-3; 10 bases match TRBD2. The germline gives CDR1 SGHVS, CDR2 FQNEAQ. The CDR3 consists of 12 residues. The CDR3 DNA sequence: TGTGCGGCTAGCGGGAGTTGGGATACGCAGTATTTT. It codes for CAASGSWDTQYF.

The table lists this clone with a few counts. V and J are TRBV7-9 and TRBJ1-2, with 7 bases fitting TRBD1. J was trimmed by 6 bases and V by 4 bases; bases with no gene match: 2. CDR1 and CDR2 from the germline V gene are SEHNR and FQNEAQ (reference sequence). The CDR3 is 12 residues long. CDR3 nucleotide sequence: TGTGCCAGCAGCTCACAGGGGAATGGCTACACCTTC. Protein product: CASSSQGNGYTF. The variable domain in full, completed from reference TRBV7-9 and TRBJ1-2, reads DTGVSQNPRHKITKRGQNVTFRCDPISEHNRLYWYRQTLGQGPEFLTYFQNEAQLEKSRLLSDRFSAERPKGSFSTLEIQRTEQGDSAMYLCASSSQGNGYTFGSGTRLTVV.

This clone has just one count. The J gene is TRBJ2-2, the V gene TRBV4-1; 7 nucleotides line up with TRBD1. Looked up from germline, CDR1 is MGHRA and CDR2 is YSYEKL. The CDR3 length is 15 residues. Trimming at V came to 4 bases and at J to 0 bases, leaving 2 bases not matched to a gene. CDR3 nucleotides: TGCGCCAGCAGCCCGACAGGGTCGAACACCGGGGAGCTGTTTTTT. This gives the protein CASSPTGSNTGELFF.

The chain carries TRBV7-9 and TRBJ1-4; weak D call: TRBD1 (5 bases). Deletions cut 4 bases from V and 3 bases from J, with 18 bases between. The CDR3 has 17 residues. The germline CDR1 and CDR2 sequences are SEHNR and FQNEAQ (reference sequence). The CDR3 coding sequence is TGTGCCAGCAGCTCTCATAGGGGCGGGACCGCTAATGAAAAACTGTTTTTT. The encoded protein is CASSSHRGGTANEKLFF. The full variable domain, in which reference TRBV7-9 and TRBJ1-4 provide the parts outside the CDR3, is DTGVSQNPRHKITKRGQNVTFRCDPISEHNRLYWYRQTLGQGPEFLTYFQNEAQLEKSRLLSDRFSAERPKGSFSTLEIQRTEQGDSAMYLCASSSHRGGTANEKLFFGSGTQLSVL.

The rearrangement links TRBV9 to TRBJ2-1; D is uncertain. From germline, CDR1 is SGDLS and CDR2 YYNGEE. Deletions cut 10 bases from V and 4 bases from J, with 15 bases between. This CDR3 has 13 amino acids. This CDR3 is CAGSSEAYNEQFF. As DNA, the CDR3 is TGTGCCGGCTCATCAGAGGCGTACAATGAGCAGTTCTTC.